This TCR beta chain derives from a study of cytomegalovirus exposure and HLA in healthy donors (TCRdb year 2017). Looking at the study overall: In an earlier analysis of under 600 of the donors, 250 to 350 Gb of sequence data and 100 million or so unique TCR beta sequences from 180 million or so T cells were reported. An early release covering 500 to 750 HLA-typed donors comprised about 300 gigabases of sequencing data and approximately 80 million unique TCR sequences. The genetic ancestry cluster associated with self-reported Caucasian donors included around 76% of the roughly 400 genotyped donors. The aim of the study was to test whether cataloging public T cell receptors could identify signatures of past pathogen exposure. The study used immunosequencing to profile the T cell repertoires of approximately 630 subjects and linked those repertoires to cytomegalovirus serostatus. A separate validation cohort of about 110 different subjects was used in addition to the roughly 620-subject first cohort. To predict cytomegalovirus infection status, the study brought together high-throughput TCR immunosequencing, statistical association of individual TCRs with disease status, and machine learning. A later analysis re-examined previously published TCR beta repertoires from more than 550 donors and added high-resolution HLA genotyping to investigate patterns of TCR occurrence. Rather than drawing on any new phenotypic data, the later analysis identified candidate immune exposures from TCR beta sequences and the way those sequences occurred across donors. An earlier analysis of about 620 of the donors applied high-throughput TCR beta sequencing to assess whether each TCR beta V gene segment acted as functional or pseudogenic. Donor age, sex, ethnicity and CMV serostatus were collected together with the repertoire data. A later genetic analysis took genome-wide SNP genotypes for about three fifths of the 666 donors and used that subset as a discovery cohort. All discovery cohort repertoires had been generated using a single sequencing platform. HLA typing included class I and class II loci at four-digit resolution. Typing coverage differed by locus: A, B, C, DRB1 and DQB1 were typed in about 620-640 donors, DQA1 in 500 to 550, DPA1 in 600 to 610, and DPB1 in around 440. Roughly 5 DR-DQ haplotypes were handled as single units for association and clustering, since linkage in the cohort was strong. On average, around 230,000 unique TCR beta nucleotide sequences were sequenced per donor among a few hundred genotyped donors of the cohort, with about 19% of those sequences being non-productive.

This clone was counted once. Its antigen target is currently unknown. Per-base qualities were not stored, and no clone one base away is much larger. In total, over 600 healthy bone marrow donors made up the cohort. At the time of sampling, every cohort member was nominally healthy, though immune exposures that went unrecorded were likely present. The donor tested CMV seropositive, placing the donor among the 289 seropositive members of the cohort. A peripheral blood sample was provided by each donor, and peripheral blood mononuclear cells were used for TCR beta sequencing. The Qiagen DNeasy Blood Extraction Kit was used to extract genomic DNA from the blood cell samples. Study-wide conclusions, independent of this receptor: A total of fewer than 200 TCR beta chains were listed by the study as associated with cytomegalovirus. Because some donors lacked HLA typing at each locus, the association tests relied only on the typed subset. In a later analysis, HLA-associated TCR beta chains showed more clonal expansion and lower generation probabilities than non-associated chains that were equally common. In this cohort, only TCR beta chains were sequenced, and detectable features were limited by the absence of alpha or paired-chain data. The classifier was reported to diagnose cytomegalovirus status with high specificity and sensitivity in both the original cohort and the validation cohort. A few of the identified cytomegalovirus-associated TCR beta chains were confirmed in vitro to be specific for cytomegalovirus antigens. The authors suggested that the approach could potentially be extended to other disease states and immunological phenotypes. Because counts were too low, roughly 17 rarely observed V segments, including chromosome 9 orphons, were left out of the earlier analysis of a few hundred of the donors. V-gene and J-gene trimming of TCR beta chains was associated with a missense DCLRE1C variant in a later genetic analysis, and the association was replicated in an independent cohort. A later analysis found that most CMV-associated TCR beta chains appeared HLA-restricted, with HLA associations seemingly driven largely by CMV exposure. A group of highly shared sequence variants was considered likely to be a technical artifact of the sequencing pipeline. Immune exposure information for the cohort was limited to CMV serostatus. Roughly uniform sequencing depth across donors was assumed in presence/absence analyses, although this assumption may not hold. In an earlier analysis of 587 of the donors, most TCR beta V segments appeared in productive rearrangements about 87% or about 30% of the time, broadly matching IMGT annotations. A later analysis associated approximately 17,000 TCR beta sequences with specific HLA alleles at a false discovery rate of 0.05. Some IMGT-functional V segments, including TRBV6-2 and TRBV6-3, could not be distinguished by the 87-base-pair reads and were therefore excluded. Most TCR sequences were seen in very few donors, while some public TCRs were found in many individuals. A further reported finding was that TCR beta sequences accurately predicted the HLA-A and HLA-B alleles for most subjects in the first cohort. In a later analysis, several top co-occurrence clusters were reported to appear linked to parvovirus B19, influenza, CMV and Epstein-Barr virus. Correlated functional status among segregating V segments might be attributable to linkage disequilibrium, but an unknown experimental factor could not be ruled out. When HLA alleles, especially DR and DQ, strongly co-occurred, TCR associations were difficult to assign to individual alleles. A later analysis found that TCR association rates varied across HLA loci, with DRB1 alleles showing the most associated TCRs and HLA-C alleles the fewest. Compared with the roughly 670-donor mean, donors in an Asian-associated ancestry cluster had fewer N-insertions in productive TCRs, according to a later genetic analysis.

Library preparation employed the immunoSEQ multiplex PCR assay. For the multiplex PCR, a mixture combining 60 forward primers for TCR Vbeta segments and 13 reverse primers for TCR Jbeta segments was used. The CDR3 region of rearranged TCR beta genes was amplified from genomic DNA with a multiplex PCR assay. On the Illumina HiSeq System, the amplified TCR beta libraries were sequenced as 87-base-pair reads. Per the original workflow: Across the 600 to 700 repertoires, a later analysis counted tens of millions of unique TCR beta chains, roughly 11 million of which were shared by at least two donors. A nearest-neighbor algorithm error-corrected the raw reads and collapsed the reads into unique sequences, merging closely related sequences to remove PCR and sequencing errors. To assign V, D and J gene segments, CDR3 sequences were aligned to IMGT reference sequences. For a sequence to be retained, at least a six-nucleotide match to both a V gene segment and a J gene segment was required. Rearrangements were classified as productive when the CDR3 lacked stop codons and remained in frame with V and J, and all other rearrangements were classified as non-productive. CDR3 was defined by IMGT convention, running from the second conserved V-encoded cysteine to the conserved J-encoded phenylalanine. The earlier analysis of fewer than 750 of the donors excluded sequences that lacked an unambiguous match to a single V gene segment. In an earlier analysis of several hundred of the donors, V segments were called functional above 56.7% productive rearrangements and were called segregating when the between-donor standard deviation exceeded 5%. To diagnose cytomegalovirus status from the catalog of TCR beta chain sequences, a statistical classification framework was built. In a later analysis, V and J genes were assigned by comparing TCR nucleotide sequences against IMGT/GENE-DB human TR gene sequences. Using the TCRdist pipeline, a later analysis assigned CDR3 sequences along with most-parsimonious VDJ recombination scenarios. In a later analysis, each TCR beta chain was defined by its CDR3 amino acid sequence together with its V-gene family, and reads without a unique V-gene family were excluded. To address suspected cross-contamination and a sequencing artifact, a later analysis removed roughly 640 highly shared, low-generation-probability nucleotide sequences. For each public chain, a later analysis derived a clonal expansion index from normalized ranks of inferred template counts within each repertoire. In a later analysis, generation probabilities were computed using a VDJ recombination model fitted to out-of-frame rearrangements, and the results were checked against IGoR. Hypergeometric tests were used in a later analysis to score TCR-TCR, TCR-HLA and TCR-CMV co-occurrence, with a repertoire-size bias correction applied to the TCR pairs. False discovery rates were estimated in a later analysis by permuting HLA or CMV assignments 20 times. A later analysis grouped co-occurring TCRs with DBSCAN, adding TCRdist sequence similarity when clustering within HLA-allele-positive subsets. Repertoires with fewer than 30,000 or more than 120,000 public chains were left out of co-occurrence clustering, as were a handful of repertoires with anomalous nucleotide sharing. TCRdb obtained this table from immuneACCESS and retained in-frame rearrangements with V and J assigned. These tables miss some clones; where compared with another copy, unresolved V genes account for less than half of the shortfall, and the remainder is unexplained. That table gives V, J and clone size, and the DNA gave D and trimming. Counted in this sample were 150,000 to 200,000 clones; roughly 85% of them appeared once. The ten largest clones represent about 4.4% of the sample.

V and J lose 2 bases and 4 bases, and a span of 14 bases separates them. From the cysteine up to the phenylalanine, the CDR3 has a length of 15 residues. The only DNA kept is the CDR3, 45 bases in frame from the first base. Based on the germline V gene, the CDR1 and CDR2 sequences are MNHEY and SVGAGI. What was sequenced was PBMCs. The chain couples TRBV6-5 to TRBJ1-2; the D region possibly corresponds to TRBD1 (5 bases align). The TCR originated in a woman aged 30 to 39 in good health and CMV-seropositive. CDR3 protein: CASSYDRGAGYGYTF. At the DNA level, the sequence is TGTGCCAGCAGTTACGATAGGGGCGCCGGCTATGGCTACACCTTC.